Sequencing of this TCR beta chain was carried out in a study of blood T cell repertoires in COVID-19. Looking at the study overall: Material from acute and convalescent COVID-19 was sourced from the United States, Italy and Spain. Nucleic acid was either cDNA or gDNA, and it came from T cells, B-cell-depleted T cells, or PBMCs.

Trimming took 6 bases from V and 3 from J, leaving 20 bases between them. Germline loops: CDR1 SGHRS, CDR2 YFSETQ. This CDR3 has 16 amino acids. Per the study methods: Amplified reference gene primers provided the basis for estimating nucleated cell counts. Here immunoSEQ multiplex PCR was the method, and the copy in TCRdb shows in-frame clones only, minus some. That table furnishes V, J and clone size, whereas the DNA furnished D and trimming. This sample has 90,000 or so clones; approximately 87% occur once, and the top ten carry roughly 15%. Input material: peripheral blood. The V call is TRBV5-1, the J call TRBJ2-3, with D possibly being TRBD2 (5 bases). This clonotype was obtained from a human donor in a cohort sampled during active COVID-19. CDR3 nucleotides: TGCGCCAGCACCGCCGGTCGCTCTACGGGGACAGATACGCAGTATTTT. Residues: CASTAGRSTGTDTQYF.